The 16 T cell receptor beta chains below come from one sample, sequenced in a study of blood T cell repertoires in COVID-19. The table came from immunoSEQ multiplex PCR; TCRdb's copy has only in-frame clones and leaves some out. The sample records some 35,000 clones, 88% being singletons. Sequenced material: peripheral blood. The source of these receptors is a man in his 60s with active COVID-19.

The CDR3 loop reads CASSRAGTGSTTGELFF. CDR3 DNA: TGTGCCAGCAGTCGCGCGGGGACAGGATCTACCACCGGGGAGCTGTTTTTT. The rearrangement joins TRBV6-6 to TRBJ2-2, with 8 bases fitting TRBD1. V gave up 5 bases and J gave up 4 bases; unmatched junction bases: 12. The CDR3 length is 17 residues. Germline assignment: CDR1 MNHNY and CDR2 SVGAGI (reference sequence).

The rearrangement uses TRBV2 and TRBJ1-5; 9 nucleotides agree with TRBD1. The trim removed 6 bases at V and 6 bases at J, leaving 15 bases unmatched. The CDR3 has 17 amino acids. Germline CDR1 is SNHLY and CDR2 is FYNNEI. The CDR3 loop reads CASSHWKAGTGLQPQHF. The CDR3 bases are TGTGCCAGCAGCCACTGGAAGGCCGGGACAGGGCTTCAGCCCCAGCATTTT.

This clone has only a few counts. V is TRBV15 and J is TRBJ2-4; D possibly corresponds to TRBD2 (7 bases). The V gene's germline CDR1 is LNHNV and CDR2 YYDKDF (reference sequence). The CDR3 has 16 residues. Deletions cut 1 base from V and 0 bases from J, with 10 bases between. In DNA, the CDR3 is TGTGCCACCAGCAGAGTTAGGGGGGGAGCCAAAAACATTCAGTACTTC. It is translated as CATSRVRGGAKNIQYF.

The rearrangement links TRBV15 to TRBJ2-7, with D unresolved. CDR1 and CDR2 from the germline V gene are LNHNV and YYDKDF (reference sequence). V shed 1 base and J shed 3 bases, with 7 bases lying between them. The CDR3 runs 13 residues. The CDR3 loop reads CATSRGRVYEQYF. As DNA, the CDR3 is TGTGCCACCAGCAGAGGTAGAGTCTACGAGCAGTACTTC.

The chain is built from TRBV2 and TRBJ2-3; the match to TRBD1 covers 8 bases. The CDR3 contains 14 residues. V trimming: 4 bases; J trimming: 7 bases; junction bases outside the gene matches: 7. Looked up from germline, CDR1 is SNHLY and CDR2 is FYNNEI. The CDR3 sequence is CASSGTGSDYTQYF. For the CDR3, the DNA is TGTGCCAGCAGTGGGACAGGGTCGGATTATACGCAGTATTTT.

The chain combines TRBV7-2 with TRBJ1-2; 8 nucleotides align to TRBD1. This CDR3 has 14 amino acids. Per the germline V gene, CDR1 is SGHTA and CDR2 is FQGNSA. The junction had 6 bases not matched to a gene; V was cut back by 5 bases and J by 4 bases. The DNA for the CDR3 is TGTGCCAGCAGCCCTACGGGACAGGTCTATGGCTACACCTTC. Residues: CASSPTGQVYGYTF.

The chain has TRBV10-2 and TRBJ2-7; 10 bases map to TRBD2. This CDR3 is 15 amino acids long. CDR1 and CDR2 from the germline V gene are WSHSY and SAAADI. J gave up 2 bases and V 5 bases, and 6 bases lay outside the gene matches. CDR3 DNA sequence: TGCGCCAGCAGTAGACAGCGGGAGGGCACCTACGAGCAGTACTTC. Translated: CASSRQREGTYEQYF.

Here the CDR3 DNA reads TGTGCCACCAGTGATCCCCAGCGGCCCGGGGAGCTGTTTTTT. Its protein product is CATSDPQRPGELFF. The gene calls are TRBV24-1 and TRBJ2-2; possibly TRBD2 for D (5 bases). Per germline, CDR1 KGHDR and CDR2 SFDVKD. The CDR3 covers 14 residues. V was cut by 3 bases and J by 6 bases, with 10 bases left in between.

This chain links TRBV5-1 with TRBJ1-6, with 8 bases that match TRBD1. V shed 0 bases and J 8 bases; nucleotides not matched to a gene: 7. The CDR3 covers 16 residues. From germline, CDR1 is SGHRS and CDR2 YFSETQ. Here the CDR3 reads CASSLVGQGLDSPLHF. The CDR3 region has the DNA TGCGCCAGCAGCTTGGTCGGACAGGGACTTGATTCACCCCTCCACTTT.

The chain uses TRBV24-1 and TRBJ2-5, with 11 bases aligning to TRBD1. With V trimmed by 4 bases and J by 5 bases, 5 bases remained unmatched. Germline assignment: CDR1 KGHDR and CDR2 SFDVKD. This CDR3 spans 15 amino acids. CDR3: CATSDPGTGGETQYF. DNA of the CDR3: TGTGCCACCAGTGACCCCGGGACAGGGGGTGAGACCCAGTACTTC.

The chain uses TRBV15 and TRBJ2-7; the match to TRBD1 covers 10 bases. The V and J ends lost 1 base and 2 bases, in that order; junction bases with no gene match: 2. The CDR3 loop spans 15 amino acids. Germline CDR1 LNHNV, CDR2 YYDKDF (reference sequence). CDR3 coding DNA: TGTGCCACCAGCAGAGGCGGACAGGGGGCCTACGAGCAGTACTTC. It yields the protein CATSRGGQGAYEQYF.

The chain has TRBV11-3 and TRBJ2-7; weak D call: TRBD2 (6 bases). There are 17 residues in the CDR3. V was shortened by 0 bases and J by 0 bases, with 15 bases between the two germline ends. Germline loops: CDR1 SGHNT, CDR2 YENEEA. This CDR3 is CASSLDRAGRDSYEQYF. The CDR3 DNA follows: TGTGCCAGCAGCTTAGATCGGGCGGGACGGGACTCCTACGAGCAGTACTTC.

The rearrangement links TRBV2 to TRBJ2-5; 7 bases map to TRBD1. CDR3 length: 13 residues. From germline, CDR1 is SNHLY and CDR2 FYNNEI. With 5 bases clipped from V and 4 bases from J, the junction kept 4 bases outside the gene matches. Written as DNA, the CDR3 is TGTGCCAGCAGTACAGGGGCGGGAGAGACCCAGTACTTC. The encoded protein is CASSTGAGETQYF.

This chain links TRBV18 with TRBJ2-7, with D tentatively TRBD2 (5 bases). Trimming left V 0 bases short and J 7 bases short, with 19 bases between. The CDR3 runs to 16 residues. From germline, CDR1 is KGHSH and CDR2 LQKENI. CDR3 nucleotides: TGTGCCAGCTCACCACCCGACTACCCCCGTAGGGAGGAGCAGTACTTC. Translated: CASSPPDYPRREEQYF.

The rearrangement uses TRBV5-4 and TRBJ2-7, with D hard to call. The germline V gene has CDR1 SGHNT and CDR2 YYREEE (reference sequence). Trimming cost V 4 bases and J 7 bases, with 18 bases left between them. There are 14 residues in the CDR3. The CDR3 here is CASSALRAPREQYF. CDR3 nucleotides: TGTGCCAGCAGCGCCCTTAGAGCCCCTAGGGAGCAGTACTTC. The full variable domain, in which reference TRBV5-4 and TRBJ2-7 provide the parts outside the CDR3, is ETGVTQSPTHLIKTRGQQVTLRCSSQSGHNTVSWYQQALGQGPQFIFQYYREEENGRGNFPPRFSGLQFPNYSSELNVNALELDDSALYLCASSALRAPREQYFGPGTRLTVT.

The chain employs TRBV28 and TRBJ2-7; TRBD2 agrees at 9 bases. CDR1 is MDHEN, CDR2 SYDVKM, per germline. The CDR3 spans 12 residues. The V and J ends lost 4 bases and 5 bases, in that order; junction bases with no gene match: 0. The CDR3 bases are TGTGCCAGCAGTTGGACTAGCGACGAGCAGTACTTC. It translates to CASSWTSDEQYF.